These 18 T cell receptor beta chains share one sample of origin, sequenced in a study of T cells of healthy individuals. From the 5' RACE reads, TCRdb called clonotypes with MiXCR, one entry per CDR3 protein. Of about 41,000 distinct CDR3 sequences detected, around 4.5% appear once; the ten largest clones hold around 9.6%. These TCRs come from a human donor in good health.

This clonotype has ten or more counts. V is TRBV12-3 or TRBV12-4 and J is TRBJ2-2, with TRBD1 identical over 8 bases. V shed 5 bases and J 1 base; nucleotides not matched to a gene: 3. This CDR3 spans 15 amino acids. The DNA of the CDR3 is TGTGCCAGCAGTCAGGGACAGGTGAACACCGGGGAGCTGTTTTTT. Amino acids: CASSQGQVNTGELFF.

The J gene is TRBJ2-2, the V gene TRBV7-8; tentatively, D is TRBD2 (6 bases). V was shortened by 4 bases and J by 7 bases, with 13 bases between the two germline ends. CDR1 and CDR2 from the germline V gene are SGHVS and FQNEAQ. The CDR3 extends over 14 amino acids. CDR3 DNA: TGTGCCAGCAGCTCTATACTAGCCGTCGGGGAGCTGTTTTTT. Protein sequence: CASSSILAVGELFF.

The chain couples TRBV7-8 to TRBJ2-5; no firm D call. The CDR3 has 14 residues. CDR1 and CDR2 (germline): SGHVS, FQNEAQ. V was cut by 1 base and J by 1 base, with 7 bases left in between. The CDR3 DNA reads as TGTGCCAGCAGCTTAGTTACAACCCAAGAGACCCAGTACTTC. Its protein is CASSLVTTQETQYF.

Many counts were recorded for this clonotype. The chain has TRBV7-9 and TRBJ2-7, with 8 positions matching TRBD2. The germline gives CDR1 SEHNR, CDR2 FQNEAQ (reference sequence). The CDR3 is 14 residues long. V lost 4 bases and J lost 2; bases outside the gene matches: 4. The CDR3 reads CASSSGGGPYEQYF. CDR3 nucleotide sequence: TGTGCCAGCAGCTCCGGCGGGGGGCCCTACGAGCAGTACTTC.

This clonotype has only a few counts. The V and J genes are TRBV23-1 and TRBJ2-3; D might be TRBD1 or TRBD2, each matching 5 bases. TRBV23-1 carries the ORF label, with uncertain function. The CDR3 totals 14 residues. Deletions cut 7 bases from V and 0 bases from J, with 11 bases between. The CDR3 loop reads CASKNRTSTDTQYF. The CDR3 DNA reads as TGCGCCAGCAAGAACAGGACTAGCACAGATACGCAGTATTTT.

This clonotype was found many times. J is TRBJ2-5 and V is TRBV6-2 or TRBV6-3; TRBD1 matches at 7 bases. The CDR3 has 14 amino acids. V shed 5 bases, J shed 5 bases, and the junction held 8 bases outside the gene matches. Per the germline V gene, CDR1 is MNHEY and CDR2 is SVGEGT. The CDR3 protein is CASSHEGGAETQYF. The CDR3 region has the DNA TGTGCCAGCAGTCACGAAGGGGGCGCGGAGACCCAGTACTTC.

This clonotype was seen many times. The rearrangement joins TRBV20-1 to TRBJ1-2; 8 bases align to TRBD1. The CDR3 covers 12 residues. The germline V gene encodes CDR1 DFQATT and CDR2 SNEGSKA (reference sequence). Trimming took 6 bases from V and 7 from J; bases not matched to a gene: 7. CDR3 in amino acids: CSATTGAAGYTF. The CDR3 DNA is TGCAGTGCCACGACAGGGGCCGCTGGCTACACCTTC.

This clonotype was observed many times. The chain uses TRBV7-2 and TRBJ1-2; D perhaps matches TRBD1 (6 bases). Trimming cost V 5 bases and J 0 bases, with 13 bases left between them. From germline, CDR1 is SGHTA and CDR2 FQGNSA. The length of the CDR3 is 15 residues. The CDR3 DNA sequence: TGTGCCAGCAGCCCCCGGACAGCAGCTAACTATGGCTACACCTTC. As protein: CASSPRTAANYGYTF.

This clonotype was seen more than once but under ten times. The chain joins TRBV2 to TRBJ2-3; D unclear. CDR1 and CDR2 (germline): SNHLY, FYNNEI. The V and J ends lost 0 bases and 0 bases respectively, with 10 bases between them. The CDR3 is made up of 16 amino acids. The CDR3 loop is CASSEATSGSTDTQYF. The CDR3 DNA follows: TGTGCCAGCAGTGAAGCAACTTCAGGAAGCACAGATACGCAGTATTTT.

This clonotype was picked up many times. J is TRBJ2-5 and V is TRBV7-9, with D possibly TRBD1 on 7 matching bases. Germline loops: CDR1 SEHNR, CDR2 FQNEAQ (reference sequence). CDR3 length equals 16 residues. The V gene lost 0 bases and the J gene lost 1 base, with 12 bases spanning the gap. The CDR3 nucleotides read TGTGCCAGCAGCTTAGCCGCAGGGGGAGGCCAAGAGACCCAGTACTTC. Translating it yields CASSLAAGGGQETQYF.

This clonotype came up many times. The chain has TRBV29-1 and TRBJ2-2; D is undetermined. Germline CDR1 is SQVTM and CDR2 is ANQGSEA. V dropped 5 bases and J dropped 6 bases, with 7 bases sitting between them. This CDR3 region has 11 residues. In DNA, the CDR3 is TGCAGCGTTATGTTCGCCGGGGAGCTGTTTTTT. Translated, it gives CSVMFAGELFF.

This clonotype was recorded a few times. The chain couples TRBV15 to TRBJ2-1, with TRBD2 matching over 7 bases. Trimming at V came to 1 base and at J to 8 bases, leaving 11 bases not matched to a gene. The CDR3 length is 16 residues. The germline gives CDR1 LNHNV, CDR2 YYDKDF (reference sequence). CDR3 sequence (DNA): TGTGCCACCAGCAGAGTTGCGGGAGAGCTTAGGGATGAGCAGTTCTTC. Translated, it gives CATSRVAGELRDEQFF.

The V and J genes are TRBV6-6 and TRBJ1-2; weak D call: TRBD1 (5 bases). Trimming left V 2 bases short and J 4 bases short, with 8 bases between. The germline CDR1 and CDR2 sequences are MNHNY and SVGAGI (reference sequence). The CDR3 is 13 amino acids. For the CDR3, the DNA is TGTGCCAGCAGTTACGACAGCTTCTATGGCTACACCTTC. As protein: CASSYDSFYGYTF.

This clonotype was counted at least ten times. The CDR3 DNA sequence: TGCGCCAGCAGCTTCTCGGACCGGGGGGATGAAAAACTGTTTTTT. It is translated as CASSFSDRGDEKLFF. V usage is TRBV5-1 and J usage is TRBJ1-4, with D perhaps TRBD1 (5 bases). This CDR3 has 15 residues. Per the germline V gene, CDR1 is SGHRS and CDR2 is YFSETQ. V was trimmed by 2 bases and J by 6 bases, leaving 14 bases between them.

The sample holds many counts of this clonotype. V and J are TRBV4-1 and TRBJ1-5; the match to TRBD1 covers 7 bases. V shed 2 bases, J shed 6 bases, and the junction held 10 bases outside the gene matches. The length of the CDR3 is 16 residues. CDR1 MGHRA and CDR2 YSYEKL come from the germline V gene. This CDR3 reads CASSQPHRGFRQPQHF. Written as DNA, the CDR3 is TGCGCCAGCAGCCAACCTCACAGGGGATTCCGTCAGCCCCAGCATTTT.

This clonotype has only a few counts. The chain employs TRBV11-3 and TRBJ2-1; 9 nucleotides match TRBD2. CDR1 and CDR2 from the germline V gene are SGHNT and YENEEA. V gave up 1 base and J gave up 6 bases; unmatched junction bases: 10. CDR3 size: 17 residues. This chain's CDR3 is CASSLAQRGAPSNEQFF. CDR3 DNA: TGTGCCAGCAGCTTAGCTCAGCGGGGGGCCCCCTCCAATGAGCAGTTCTTC.

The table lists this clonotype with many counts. The CDR3 nucleotides read TGCAGTGCTAGAGATCTGGGGGGGAACTTCTATGGCTACACCTTC. This sequence encodes CSARDLGGNFYGYTF. The chain uses TRBV20-1 and TRBJ1-2, with D maybe TRBD1 (5 bases). Per germline, CDR1 DFQATT and CDR2 SNEGSKA (reference sequence). The ends were cut back, 0 bases at V and 4 bases at J, with 15 bases in the middle. This CDR3 has 15 residues.

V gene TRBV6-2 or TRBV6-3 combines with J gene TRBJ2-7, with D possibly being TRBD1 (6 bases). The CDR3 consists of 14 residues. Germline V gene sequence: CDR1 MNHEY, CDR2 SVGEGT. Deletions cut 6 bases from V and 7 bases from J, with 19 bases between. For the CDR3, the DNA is TGTGCCAGCAGCGAGCCCAGGGGAACGGGGGAGCAGTACTTC. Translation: CASSEPRGTGEQYF.